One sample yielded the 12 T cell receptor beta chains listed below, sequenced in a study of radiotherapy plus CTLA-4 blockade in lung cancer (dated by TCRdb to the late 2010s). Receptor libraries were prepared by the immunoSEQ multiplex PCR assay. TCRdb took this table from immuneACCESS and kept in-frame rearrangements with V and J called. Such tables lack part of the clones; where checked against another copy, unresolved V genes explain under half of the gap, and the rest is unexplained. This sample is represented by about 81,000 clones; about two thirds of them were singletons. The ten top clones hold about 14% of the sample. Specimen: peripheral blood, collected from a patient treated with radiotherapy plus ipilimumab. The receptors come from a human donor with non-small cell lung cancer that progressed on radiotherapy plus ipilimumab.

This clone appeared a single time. CDR3 amino acids: CASSQVATGGRETQYF. The CDR3 nucleotides are TGCGCCAGCAGCCAAGTCGCTACAGGGGGTAGAGAGACCCAGTACTTC. The V call is TRBV4-1, the J call TRBJ2-5; 8 bases match TRBD1. This CDR3 is built from 16 residues. V gave up 1 base and J gave up 4 bases; unmatched junction bases: 8. The germline CDR1 and CDR2 sequences are MGHRA and YSYEKL.

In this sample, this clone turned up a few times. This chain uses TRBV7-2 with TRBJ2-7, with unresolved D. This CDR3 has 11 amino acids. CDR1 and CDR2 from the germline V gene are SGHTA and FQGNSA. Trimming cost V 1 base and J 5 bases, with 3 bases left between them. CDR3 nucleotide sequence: TGTGCCAGCAGCTTAGGAGACGAGCAGTACTTC. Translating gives CASSLGDEQYF.

This chain's CDR3 is CASSQDNRGTGEQYF. DNA for the CDR3: TGCGCCAGCAGCCAAGATAACAGGGGCACGGGCGAGCAGTACTTC. J is TRBJ2-7 and V is TRBV4-1; 7 bases line up with TRBD1. The CDR3 covers 15 residues. The germline gives CDR1 MGHRA, CDR2 YSYEKL. With 0 bases clipped from V and 6 bases from J, the junction kept 8 bases outside the gene matches.

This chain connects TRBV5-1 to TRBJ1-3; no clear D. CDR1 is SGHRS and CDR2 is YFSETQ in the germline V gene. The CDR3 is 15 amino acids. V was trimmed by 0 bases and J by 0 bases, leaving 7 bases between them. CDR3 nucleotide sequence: TGCGCCAGCAGCTTGGGGCTGACCTCTGGAAACACCATATATTTT. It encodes CASSLGLTSGNTIYF.

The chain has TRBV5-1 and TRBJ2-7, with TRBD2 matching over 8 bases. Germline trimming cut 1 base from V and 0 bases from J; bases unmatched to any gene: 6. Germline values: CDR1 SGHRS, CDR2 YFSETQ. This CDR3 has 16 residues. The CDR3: CASSLRQRGSSYEQYF. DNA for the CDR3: TGCGCCAGCAGCTTGCGGCAGCGGGGGAGCTCCTACGAGCAGTACTTC. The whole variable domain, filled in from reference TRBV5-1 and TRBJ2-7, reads KAGVTQTPRYLIKTRGQQVTLSCSPISGHRSVSWYQQTPGQGLQFLFEYFSETQRNKGNFPGRFSGRQFSNSRSEMNVSTLELGDSALYLCASSLRQRGSSYEQYFGPGTRLTVT.

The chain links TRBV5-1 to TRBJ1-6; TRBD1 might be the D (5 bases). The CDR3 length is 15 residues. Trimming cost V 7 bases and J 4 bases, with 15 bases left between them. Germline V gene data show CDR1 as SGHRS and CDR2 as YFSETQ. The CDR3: CASGPGTAYNSPLHF. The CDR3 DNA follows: TGCGCCAGCGGACCTGGGACGGCTTATAATTCACCCCTCCACTTT.

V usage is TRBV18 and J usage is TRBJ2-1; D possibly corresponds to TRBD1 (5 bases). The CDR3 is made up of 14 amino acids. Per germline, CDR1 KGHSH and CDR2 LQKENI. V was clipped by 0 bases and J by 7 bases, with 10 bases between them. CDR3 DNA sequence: TGTGCCAGCTCACCACCGCAGGGTTGGAATGAGCAGTTCTTC. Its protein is CASSPPQGWNEQFF. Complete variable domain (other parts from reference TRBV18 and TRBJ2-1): NAGVMQNPRHLVRRRGQEARLRCSPMKGHSHVYWYRQLPEEGLKFMVYLQKENIIDESGMPKERFSAEFPKEGPSILRIQQVVRGDSAAYFCASSPPQGWNEQFFGPGTRLTVL.

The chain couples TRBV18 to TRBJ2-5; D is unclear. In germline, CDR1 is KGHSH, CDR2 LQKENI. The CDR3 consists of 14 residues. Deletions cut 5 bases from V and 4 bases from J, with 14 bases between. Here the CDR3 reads CASSVTSEVETQYF. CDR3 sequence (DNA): TGTGCCAGCTCAGTAACGTCTGAGGTAGAGACCCAGTACTTC.

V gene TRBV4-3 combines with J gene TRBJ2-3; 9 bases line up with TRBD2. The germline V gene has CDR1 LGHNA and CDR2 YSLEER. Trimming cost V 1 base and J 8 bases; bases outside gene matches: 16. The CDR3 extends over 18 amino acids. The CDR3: CASSQVGWRGGLWSTQYF. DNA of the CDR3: TGCGCCAGCAGCCAAGTAGGTTGGCGGGGGGGCCTTTGGAGTACGCAGTATTTT.

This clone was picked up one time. This CDR3 is CASSPRLGGAYEQYF. CDR3 in DNA: TGTGCCAGCAGCCCGCGCCTGGGGGGGGCCTACGAGCAGTACTTC. The chain links TRBV7-2 to TRBJ2-7, with 7 bases lining up with TRBD2. V gave up 5 bases and J gave up 2 bases; unmatched junction bases: 9. The CDR3 runs 15 residues. Per the germline V gene, CDR1 is SGHTA and CDR2 is FQGNSA.

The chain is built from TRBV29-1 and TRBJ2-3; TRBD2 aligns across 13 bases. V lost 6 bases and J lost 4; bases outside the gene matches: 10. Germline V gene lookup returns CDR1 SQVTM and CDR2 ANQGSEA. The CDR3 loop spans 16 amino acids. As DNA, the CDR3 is TGCAGCGTACGGACTAGCGGGAGTCTTAGCGCAGATACGCAGTATTTT. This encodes CSVRTSGSLSADTQYF.

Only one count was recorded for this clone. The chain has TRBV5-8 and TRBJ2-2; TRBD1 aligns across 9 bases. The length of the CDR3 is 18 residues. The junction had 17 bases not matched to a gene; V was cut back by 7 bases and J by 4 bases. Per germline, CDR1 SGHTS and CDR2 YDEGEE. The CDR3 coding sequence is TGTGCCAGCGCCGGGACAGGGACCGGGGAAATCTTCACCGGGGAGCTGTTTTTT. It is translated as CASAGTGTGEIFTGELFF.